The 3 T cell receptor beta chains listed next were all sequenced from one sample in a study of CD8 T cells in ankylosing spondylitis. Study-wide findings and caveats: A TCR beta motif of under ten highly homologous variants appeared characteristic of ankylosing spondylitis blood.

Their recognized antigens are unknown. TCRdb used MiXCR to reprocess the 5' RACE reads, holding one entry per CDR3 protein. Here the sample spans hundreds of thousands of distinct CDR3 sequences, approximately 12% being singletons. The sequenced sample consisted of blood, either unsorted or a sorted T cell fraction (not recorded which). The source of these receptors is a male donor with ankylosing spondylitis.

This clonotype was detected ten times or more. This chain connects TRBV20-1 to TRBJ1-4; TRBD1 matches at 7 bases. CDR1 and CDR2 (germline): DFQATT, SNEGSKA (reference sequence). V was pared by 4 bases and J by 5 bases, with 4 bases of the junction left unmatched. This CDR3 spans 13 amino acids. CDR3 in amino acids: CSATPGGNEKLFF. DNA of the CDR3: TGCAGTGCTACCCCAGGGGGGAATGAAAAACTGTTTTTT.

This clonotype has a handful of counts. The V call is TRBV9, the J call TRBJ2-5; 8 nucleotides line up with TRBD1. The V segment lost 0 bases and the J segment 5 bases; nucleotides outside the gene matches: 6. This CDR3 has 15 residues. In germline, CDR1 is SGDLS, CDR2 YYNGEE. The CDR3 spells CASSVETGAEETQYF. In nucleotides, the CDR3 is TGTGCCAGCAGCGTAGAGACAGGGGCGGAGGAGACCCAGTACTTC.

The chain employs TRBV11-2 and TRBJ2-1, with TRBD2 as a possible D gene (6 bases). The CDR3 consists of 18 residues. V was trimmed by 5 bases and J by 10 bases, leaving 30 bases between them. Germline values: CDR1 SGHAT, CDR2 FQNNGV. The CDR3 loop is CASSNTLYSGYANREQFF. The CDR3 DNA is TGTGCCAGCAGCAACACCCTTTATAGCGGATATGCCAATCGGGAGCAGTTCTTC.